Ten or more counts support the clone carrying this TCR beta chain. Between the trimmed V and J ends, which lost 2 bases and 2 bases, there was a span of 8 bases. Germline loops: CDR1 SGHRS, CDR2 YFSETQ. The CDR3 contains 13 residues. This entry is derived from a study of T-cell reconstitution after alpha-beta-depleted transplantation in children. Using unique molecular identifiers, the investigators prepared the TCRbeta library. Using its own MiXCR run on the PCR reads, TCRdb lists one record per CDR3 protein. Here the sample spans tens of thousands of distinct CDR3 sequences, 6% to 8% being singletons.

The chain is built from TRBV5-1 and TRBJ2-7; possible D gene TRBD2, 5 bases. The origin of this receptor is a human donor who donated a stem cell graft to a child with acute lymphoblastic leukemia. The sequences come from PBMCs from the stem cell graft donor, collected from the stem cell graft. The CDR3 here is CASSLGSPYEQYF. CDR3 coding DNA: TGCGCCAGCAGCTTAGGGAGTCCCTACGAGCAGTACTTC.